The subject of this entry is one TCR beta chain. What it recognizes is unknown. The CDR3 runs to 15 residues. The germline CDR1 and CDR2 sequences are SGHRS and YFSETQ. V lost 2 bases, J lost 7 bases, and 15 bases lay in between. This sample is drawn from a study of T cell responses to AZD1222 COVID-19 vaccine. Findings and limits, study-wide: A rise in Spike-specific TCR breadth and depth followed two AZD1222 doses.

Libraries were prepared by immunoSEQ multiplex PCR; TCRdb keeps only in-frame clonotypes and omits some of them. The table has 35,000 to 45,000 clones, approximately 88% seen once. The chain recombines TRBV5-1 with TRBJ1-4, with D possibly being TRBD1 (5 bases). The receptor was derived from an adult who received the AZD1222 COVID-19 vaccine. The material sequenced was peripheral blood, taken 28 days after the second AZD1222 dose. CDR3 nucleotide sequence: TGCGCCAGCAGCTTAACTGGGACCGGGCTTGAAAAACTGTTTTTT. It codes for CASSLTGTGLEKLFF.